These T cell receptor beta chains were read from a single sample in a study of T cell responses to AZD1222 COVID-19 vaccine. Clones were read by immunoSEQ multiplex PCR, and TCRdb kept only the in-frame ones, dropping some. The sample includes approximately 110,000 clones, more than 85% seen only once; the top ten take around 1.2%. The specimen was peripheral blood, collected on day 0 of AZD1222 vaccination. These receptors were collected from an adult in good health. CDR3s include the opening cysteine and the closing phenylalanine or tryptophan. Fields, in order: CDR3 length, clone size, J gene, D gene, V gene, CDR3 DNA, CDR3 protein. The D gene is left open where the match is weak. Rows may omit the clone size; those that give it use once, few, many or a size class.

cdr3_length: 16; clone_size: -; j_call: TRBJ2-5; d_call: TRBD2; v_call: TRBV6-5; cdr3_nt: TGTGCCAGCAGTTACGGGACTAGTGGGATAGGGGAGACCCAGTACTTC; cdr3_aa: CASSYGTSGIGETQYF
cdr3_length: 12; clone_size: -; j_call: TRBJ2-5; d_call: TRBD1; v_call: TRBV19; cdr3_nt: TGTGCCAGTAGTTTGGGACAGGGGACCCAGTACTTC; cdr3_aa: CASSLGQGTQYF
cdr3_length: 14; clone_size: -; j_call: TRBJ2-1; d_call: -; v_call: TRBV4-3; cdr3_nt: TGCGCCAGCAGCCAAGATGGGGCCTACAATGAGCAGTTCTTC; cdr3_aa: CASSQDGAYNEQFF
cdr3_length: 16; clone_size: once; j_call: TRBJ2-7; d_call: -; v_call: TRBV3-1/TRBV3-2; cdr3_nt: TGTGCCAGCAGCCAAGATAGGCCAGGGGGGTCCTACGAGCAGTACTTC; cdr3_aa: CASSQDRPGGSYEQYF
cdr3_length: 14; clone_size: -; j_call: TRBJ1-5; d_call: TRBD1; v_call: TRBV19; cdr3_nt: TGTGCCAGTAGTTCCCGACAGGGCAGATTGCCCCAGCATTTT; cdr3_aa: CASSSRQGRLPQHF
cdr3_length: 10; clone_size: -; j_call: TRBJ1-1; d_call: -; v_call: TRBV20-1; cdr3_nt: TGCAGTGTCTTCGCCGGGGGAGCTTTCTTT; cdr3_aa: CSVFAGGAFF
cdr3_length: 12; clone_size: -; j_call: TRBJ2-3; d_call: -; v_call: TRBV12-3/TRBV12-4; cdr3_nt: TGTGCCAGCAGTTTAAGCACAGATACGCAGTATTTT; cdr3_aa: CASSLSTDTQYF
cdr3_length: 19; clone_size: -; j_call: TRBJ2-1; d_call: TRBD2; v_call: TRBV27; cdr3_nt: TGTGCCAGCAGTTTATTCTCCCGGCTAGCGGGAGGTCGTTGGAATGAGCAGTTCTTC; cdr3_aa: CASSLFSRLAGGRWNEQFF
cdr3_length: 16; clone_size: -; j_call: TRBJ1-2; d_call: -; v_call: TRBV7-2; cdr3_nt: TGTGCCAGCAGCTTCGGGGGCTTACAAACTAACTATGGCTACACCTTC; cdr3_aa: CASSFGGLQTNYGYTF
cdr3_length: 14; clone_size: -; j_call: TRBJ1-2; d_call: -; v_call: TRBV6-1; cdr3_nt: TGTGCCAGCAGTGAATACACGGGGAACTATGGCTACACCTTC; cdr3_aa: CASSEYTGNYGYTF
cdr3_length: 14; clone_size: -; j_call: TRBJ2-3; d_call: -; v_call: TRBV24-1; cdr3_nt: TGTGCCACCAGTGTGGGCCCAGGAACAGATACGCAGTATTTT; cdr3_aa: CATSVGPGTDTQYF
cdr3_length: 14; clone_size: -; j_call: TRBJ1-6; d_call: -; v_call: TRBV6-5; cdr3_nt: TGTGCCAGCAGTCGGGACGGTGAAAATTCACCCCTCCACTTT; cdr3_aa: CASSRDGENSPLHF
cdr3_length: 13; clone_size: -; j_call: TRBJ1-1; d_call: -; v_call: TRBV7-6; cdr3_nt: TGTGCCAGCAGCCCCCGGGGGAACACTGAAGCTTTCTTT; cdr3_aa: CASSPRGNTEAFF
cdr3_length: 13; clone_size: -; j_call: TRBJ1-5; d_call: TRBD1; v_call: TRBV10-3; cdr3_nt: TGTGCCACCCAACAGGGGGGCAATCAGCCCCAGCATTTT; cdr3_aa: CATQQGGNQPQHF
cdr3_length: 15; clone_size: -; j_call: TRBJ1-3; d_call: -; v_call: TRBV3-1/TRBV3-2; cdr3_nt: TGTGCCAGCAGCCGAAGACCGGGGCAAGGAAACACCATATATTTT; cdr3_aa: CASSRRPGQGNTIYF
cdr3_length: 14; clone_size: -; j_call: TRBJ1-1; d_call: -; v_call: TRBV18; cdr3_nt: TGTGCCAGCTCACCACTTGCGAAGAACACTGAAGCTTTCTTT; cdr3_aa: CASSPLAKNTEAFF
cdr3_length: 13; clone_size: -; j_call: TRBJ1-1; d_call: -; v_call: TRBV6-2/TRBV6-3; cdr3_nt: TGTGCCAGCAGTCGCCGTTTATACACTGAAGCTTTCTTT; cdr3_aa: CASSRRLYTEAFF
cdr3_length: 10; clone_size: -; j_call: TRBJ2-3; d_call: -; v_call: TRBV29-1; cdr3_nt: TGCAGCGTGGGGGAGGAATTACAGTATTTT; cdr3_aa: CSVGEELQYF
cdr3_length: 14; clone_size: -; j_call: TRBJ2-2; d_call: -; v_call: TRBV27; cdr3_nt: TGTGCCAGCAGTCGACCCGGCCGAGCCGGGGAGCTGTTTTTT; cdr3_aa: CASSRPGRAGELFF